The 10 T cell receptor beta chains reported below all come from one sample, sequenced in a study of technical replicates of blood from a handful of donors (dated by TCRdb to about 2017). Libraries were made using the immunoSEQ multiplex PCR assay. The table was pulled from immuneACCESS by TCRdb, which kept in-frame rearrangements only. Such tables lose some clones; where checked, under half of the loss comes from unresolved V genes, and the rest has no known cause. Within this sample are under 85,000 clones, with about 86% of them counted one time only. More than 5% of the sample is taken by the ten largest. Material for sequencing was PBMCs. These receptors all come from a human donor in good health. Some clones in this sample may be carry-over from other donors' samples.

The chain couples TRBV7-2 to TRBJ2-1; D gene uncertain. The V and J ends lost 5 bases and 2 bases respectively, with 7 bases between them. CDR3 size: 13 residues. Germline CDR1 reads SGHTA; CDR2 reads FQGNSA. CDR3 nucleotide sequence: TGTGCCAGCAGCCCCACAACCTACAATGAGCAGTTCTTC. Amino acid sequence: CASSPTTYNEQFF.

V usage is TRBV5-1 and J usage is TRBJ2-7; 11 nucleotides align to TRBD2. V shed 3 bases, J shed 5 bases, and the junction held 10 bases outside the gene matches. Germline CDR1 reads SGHRS; CDR2 reads YFSETQ. This CDR3 is 16 amino acids long. In nucleotides, the CDR3 is TGCGCCAGCAGCTCATATAGCGGGAGGGCCCCCGACGAGCAGTACTTC. Its protein product is CASSSYSGRAPDEQYF.

The chain links TRBV7-2 to TRBJ2-1; D not certain. CDR1 is SGHTA, CDR2 FQGNSA, per germline. This CDR3 has 13 residues. Trimming took off 2 bases at V and 4 bases at J, with 6 bases between the two ends. In DNA, the CDR3 is TGTGCCAGCAGCTTATCTGAGTACAATGAGCAGTTCTTC. It translates to CASSLSEYNEQFF.

This clone was observed once. The chain links TRBV5-8 to TRBJ1-4; D is undetermined. V lost 1 base to trimming and J lost 0 bases, with 16 bases between them. Germline lookup yields CDR1 SGHTS and CDR2 YDEGEE. The CDR3 runs to 18 residues. This CDR3 reads CASSLLMGPTATNEKLFF. CDR3 DNA: TGTGCCAGCAGCTTGTTGATGGGCCCTACTGCAACTAATGAAAAACTGTTTTTT.

The chain recombines TRBV7-8 with TRBJ1-6; maybe TRBD1 (6 bases). Deletions cut 6 bases from V and 6 bases from J, with 21 bases between. Germline lookup yields CDR1 SGHVS and CDR2 FQNEAQ. The CDR3 is 17 residues long. The CDR3 sequence: CASSRLKGVYGNSPLHF. For the CDR3, the DNA is TGTGCCAGCAGTAGACTCAAGGGGGTTTACGGTAATTCACCCCTCCACTTT.

The rearrangement uses TRBV2 and TRBJ2-1, with no clear D. Germline V gene data show CDR1 as SNHLY and CDR2 as FYNNEI. V was trimmed by 6 bases and J by 1 base, leaving 16 bases between them. The CDR3 consists of 16 residues. The CDR3 reads CASREVWVGSYNEQFF. The DNA for the CDR3 is TGTGCCAGCAGAGAGGTCTGGGTTGGATCCTACAATGAGCAGTTCTTC.

This chain links TRBV7-9 with TRBJ1-4; D ambiguous. Germline V gene data show CDR1 as SEHNR and CDR2 as FQNEAQ (reference sequence). The CDR3 sequence is 13 residues long. V was shortened by 0 bases and J by 7 bases, with 6 bases between the two germline ends. This CDR3 reads CASSLAVGEKLFF. The CDR3 DNA reads TGTGCCAGCAGCTTAGCCGTCGGTGAAAAACTGTTTTTT.

DNA of the CDR3: TGCGCCAGCAGCCGATCAGGACAGGGGGCCTACGAGCAGTACTTC. This gives the protein CASSRSGQGAYEQYF. V and J are TRBV4-1 and TRBJ2-7; 10 nucleotides align to TRBD1. The CDR3 is made up of 15 amino acids. Trimming took 4 bases from V and 2 from J; bases not matched to a gene: 5. The germline gives CDR1 MGHRA, CDR2 YSYEKL.

This chain connects TRBV5-4 to TRBJ2-5; TRBD2 agrees at 13 bases. CDR3 length: 17 amino acids. V trimming: 2 bases; J trimming: 5 bases; junction bases outside the gene matches: 9. Germline CDR1 SGHNT, CDR2 YYREEE (reference sequence). CDR3 sequence reads: CASSLPGLAGRVETQYF. CDR3 bases: TGTGCCAGCAGCTTACCGGGACTAGCGGGAAGGGTTGAGACCCAGTACTTC.

The chain recombines TRBV28 with TRBJ1-2; 11 bases line up with TRBD1. V gave up 6 bases and J gave up 7 bases; unmatched junction bases: 10. There are 15 residues in the CDR3. CDR1 and CDR2 from the germline V gene are MDHEN and SYDVKM. The CDR3 spells CASRPPGQGESGYTF. CDR3 coding DNA: TGTGCCAGCAGACCCCCGGGACAGGGGGAGAGTGGCTACACCTTC.